This T cell receptor (beta chain) originates from a study of blood T cell repertoires in COVID-19. About the study: The analysed material was cDNA or gDNA that came from T cells, B-cell-depleted T cells, or PBMCs.

Clones were sequenced by immunoSEQ multiplex PCR, and TCRdb holds only the in-frame ones, with some missing. The data hold 300,000 or so clones, with nearly 90% observed a single time. Between the trimmed V and J ends, which lost 3 bases and 5 bases, there was a span of 6 bases. Germline V gives CDR1 DFQATT, CDR2 SNEGSKA (reference sequence). The CDR3 has 11 amino acids. Participants were aged about 18 to 95 years, lived in 20 to 30 US areas, and enrolled virtually. Assignments of participants to cohorts depended upon their own reported clinical history. The chain has TRBV20-1 and TRBJ2-3; no clear D. Sequences were obtained from PBMCs or T cells enriched from blood (not recorded which). This receptor was taken from a woman in her 50s who had been exposed to COVID-19. The CDR3 region is CSASVGDTQYF. The CDR3 DNA follows: TGCAGTGCTAGTGTCGGAGATACGCAGTATTTT.